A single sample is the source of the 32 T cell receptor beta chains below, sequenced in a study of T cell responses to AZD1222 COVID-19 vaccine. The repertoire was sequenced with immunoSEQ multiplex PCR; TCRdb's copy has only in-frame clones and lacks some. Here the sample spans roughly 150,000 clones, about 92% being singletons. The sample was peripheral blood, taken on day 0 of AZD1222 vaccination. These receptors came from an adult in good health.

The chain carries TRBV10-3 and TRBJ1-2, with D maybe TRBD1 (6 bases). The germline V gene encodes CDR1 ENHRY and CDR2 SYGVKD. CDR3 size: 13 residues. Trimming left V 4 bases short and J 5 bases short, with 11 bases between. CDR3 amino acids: CAISAGQLYGYTF. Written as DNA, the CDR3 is TGTGCCATCAGTGCCGGACAGTTATATGGCTACACCTTC.

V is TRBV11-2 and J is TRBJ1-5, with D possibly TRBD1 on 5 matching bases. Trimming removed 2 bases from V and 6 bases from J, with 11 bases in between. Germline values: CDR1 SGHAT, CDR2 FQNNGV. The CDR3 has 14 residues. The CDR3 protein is CASSLQGEFQPQHF. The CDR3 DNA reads TGTGCCAGCAGCTTACAGGGAGAGTTTCAGCCCCAGCATTTT.

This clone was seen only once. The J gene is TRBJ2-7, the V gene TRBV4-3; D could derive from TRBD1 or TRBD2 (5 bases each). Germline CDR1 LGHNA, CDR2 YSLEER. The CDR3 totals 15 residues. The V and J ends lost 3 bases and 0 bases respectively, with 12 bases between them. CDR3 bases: TGCGCCAGCAGCCAGGAAGAGGGGCCCTCCTACGAGCAGTACTTC. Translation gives CASSQEEGPSYEQYF.

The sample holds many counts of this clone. In DNA, the CDR3 is TGTGCCAGCATTCCCGTCAAGGGGTTGATGAACACTGAAGCTTTCTTT. It yields the protein CASIPVKGLMNTEAFF. The rearrangement uses TRBV28 and TRBJ1-1; TRBD1 is a possible D gene (5 bases). The CDR3 covers 16 residues. Germline V gives CDR1 MDHEN, CDR2 SYDVKM. The V end lost 7 bases, the J end lost 0 bases, and 18 bases lay between the germline ends.

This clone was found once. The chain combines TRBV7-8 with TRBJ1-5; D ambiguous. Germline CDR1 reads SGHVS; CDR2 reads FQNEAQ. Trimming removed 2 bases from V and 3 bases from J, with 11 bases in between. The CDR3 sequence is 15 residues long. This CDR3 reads CASSLRMGNNQPQHF. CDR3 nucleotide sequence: TGTGCCAGCAGCTTACGAATGGGGAACAATCAGCCCCAGCATTTT.

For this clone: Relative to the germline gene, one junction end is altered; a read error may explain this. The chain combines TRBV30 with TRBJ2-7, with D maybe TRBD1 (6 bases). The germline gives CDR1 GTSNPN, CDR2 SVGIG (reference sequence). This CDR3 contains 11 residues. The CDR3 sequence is CAWSVPGQPAF. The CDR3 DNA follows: TGTGCCTGGAGTGTACCCGGACAGCCCGCGTTC.

The CDR3: CASSPGRSSGNTIYF. The CDR3, as DNA: TGTGCCAGCAGCCCGGGCCGAAGCTCTGGAAACACCATATATTTT. The chain combines TRBV5-8 with TRBJ1-3; unclear D gene. CDR3 length equals 15 residues. Germline CDR1 SGHTS, CDR2 YDEGEE. The V gene lost 4 bases and the J gene lost 0 bases, with 11 bases spanning the gap.

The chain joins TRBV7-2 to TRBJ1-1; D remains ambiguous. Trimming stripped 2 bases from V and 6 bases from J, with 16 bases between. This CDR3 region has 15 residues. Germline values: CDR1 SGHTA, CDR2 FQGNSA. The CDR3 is CASSLYEGAGSEAFF. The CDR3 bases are TGTGCCAGCAGCTTATACGAGGGCGCGGGCTCTGAAGCTTTCTTT.

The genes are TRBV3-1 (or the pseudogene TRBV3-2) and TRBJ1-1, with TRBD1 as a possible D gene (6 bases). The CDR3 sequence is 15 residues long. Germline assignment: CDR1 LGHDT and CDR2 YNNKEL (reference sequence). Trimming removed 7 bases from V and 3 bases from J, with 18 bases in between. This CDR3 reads CASTAVGGGHTEAFF. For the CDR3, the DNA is TGTGCCAGCACCGCCGTTGGGGGGGGGCACACTGAAGCTTTCTTT.

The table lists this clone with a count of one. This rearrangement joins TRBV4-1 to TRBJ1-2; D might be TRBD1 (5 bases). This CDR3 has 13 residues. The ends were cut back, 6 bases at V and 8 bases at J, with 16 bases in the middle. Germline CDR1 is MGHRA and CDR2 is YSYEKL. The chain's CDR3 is CASRHPGGNGYTF. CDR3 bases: TGCGCCAGCAGGCACCCTGGGGGGAACGGCTACACCTTC.

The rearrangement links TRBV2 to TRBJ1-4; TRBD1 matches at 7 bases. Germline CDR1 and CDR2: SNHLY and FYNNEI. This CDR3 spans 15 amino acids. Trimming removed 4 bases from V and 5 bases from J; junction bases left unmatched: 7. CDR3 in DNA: TGTGCCAGCAGTGGTAGTCGGGACAGCAATGAAAAACTGTTTTTT. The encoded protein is CASSGSRDSNEKLFF.

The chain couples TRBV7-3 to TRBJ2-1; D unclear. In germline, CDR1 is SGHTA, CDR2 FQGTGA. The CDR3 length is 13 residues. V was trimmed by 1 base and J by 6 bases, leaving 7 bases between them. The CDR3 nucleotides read TGTGCCAGCAGCTTAAGTCCTGGCAATGAGCAGTTCTTC. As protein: CASSLSPGNEQFF.

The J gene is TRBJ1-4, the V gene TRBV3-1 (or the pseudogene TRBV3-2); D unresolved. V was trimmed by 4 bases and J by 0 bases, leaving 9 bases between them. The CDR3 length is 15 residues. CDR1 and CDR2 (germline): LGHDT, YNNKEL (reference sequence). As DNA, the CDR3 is TGTGCCAGCAGCCCCGACGGGACAACTAATGAAAAACTGTTTTTT. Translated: CASSPDGTTNEKLFF.

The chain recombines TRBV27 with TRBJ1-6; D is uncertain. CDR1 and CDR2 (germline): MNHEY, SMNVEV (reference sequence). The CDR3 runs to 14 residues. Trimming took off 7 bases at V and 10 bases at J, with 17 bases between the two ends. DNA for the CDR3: TGTGCCAGCATGTTGGTCGGTGGGTTGTCACCCCTCCACTTT. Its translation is CASMLVGGLSPLHF.

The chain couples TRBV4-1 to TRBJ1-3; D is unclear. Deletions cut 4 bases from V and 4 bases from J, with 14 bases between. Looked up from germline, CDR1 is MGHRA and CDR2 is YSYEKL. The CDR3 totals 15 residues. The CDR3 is CASSPTRSGGNTIYF. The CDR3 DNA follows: TGCGCCAGCAGCCCTACGAGGAGCGGGGGAAACACCATATATTTT.

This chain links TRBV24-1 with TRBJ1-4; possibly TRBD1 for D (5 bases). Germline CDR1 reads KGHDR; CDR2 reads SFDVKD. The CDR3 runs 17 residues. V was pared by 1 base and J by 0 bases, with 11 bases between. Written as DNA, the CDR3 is TGTGCCACCAGTGATTTCCAGGGTTCGGCAACTAATGAAAAACTGTTTTTT. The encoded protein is CATSDFQGSATNEKLFF.

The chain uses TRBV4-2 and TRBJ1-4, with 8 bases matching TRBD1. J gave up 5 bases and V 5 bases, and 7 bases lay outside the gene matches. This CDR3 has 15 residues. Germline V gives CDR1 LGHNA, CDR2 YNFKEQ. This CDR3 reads CASSSTGGRNEKLFF. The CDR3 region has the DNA TGTGCCAGCAGCTCCACAGGGGGAAGGAATGAAAAACTGTTTTTT.

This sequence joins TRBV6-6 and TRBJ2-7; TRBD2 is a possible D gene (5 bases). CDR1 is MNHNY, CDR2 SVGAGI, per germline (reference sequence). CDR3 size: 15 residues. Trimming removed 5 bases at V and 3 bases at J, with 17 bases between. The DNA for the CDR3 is TGTGCCAGCAGTGCCATACAGTTAGGAGGCTACGAGCAGTACTTC. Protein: CASSAIQLGGYEQYF.

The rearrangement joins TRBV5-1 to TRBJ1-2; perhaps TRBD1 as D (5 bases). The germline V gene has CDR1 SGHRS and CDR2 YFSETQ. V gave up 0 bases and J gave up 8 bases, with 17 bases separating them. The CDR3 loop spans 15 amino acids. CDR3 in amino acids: CASSLGQSQVRGYTF. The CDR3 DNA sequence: TGCGCCAGCAGCTTGGGACAGTCCCAGGTACGGGGCTACACCTTC.

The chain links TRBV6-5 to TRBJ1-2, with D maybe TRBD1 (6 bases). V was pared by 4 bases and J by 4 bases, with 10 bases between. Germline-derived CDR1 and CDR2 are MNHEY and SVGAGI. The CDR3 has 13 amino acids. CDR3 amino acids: CASSSDRTYGYTF. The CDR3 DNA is TGTGCCAGCAGTTCGGACAGAACCTATGGCTACACCTTC.

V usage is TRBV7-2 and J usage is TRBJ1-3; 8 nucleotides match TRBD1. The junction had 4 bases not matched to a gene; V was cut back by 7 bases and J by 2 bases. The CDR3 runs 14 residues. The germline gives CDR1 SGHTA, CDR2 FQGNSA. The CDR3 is CASTLDRAGNTIYF. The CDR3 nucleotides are TGTGCCAGCACCTTGGACAGGGCTGGAAACACCATATATTTT.

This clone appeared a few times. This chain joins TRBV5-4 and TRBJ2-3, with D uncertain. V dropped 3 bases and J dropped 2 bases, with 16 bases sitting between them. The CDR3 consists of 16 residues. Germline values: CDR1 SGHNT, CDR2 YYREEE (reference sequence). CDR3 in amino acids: CASSSNRRTNTDTQYF. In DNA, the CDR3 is TGTGCCAGCAGCTCCAACCGGCGTACTAACACAGATACGCAGTATTTT.

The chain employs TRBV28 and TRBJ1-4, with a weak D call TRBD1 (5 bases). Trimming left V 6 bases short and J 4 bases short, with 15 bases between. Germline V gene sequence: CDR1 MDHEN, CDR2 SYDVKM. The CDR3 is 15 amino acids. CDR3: CASRPTAGFNEKLFF. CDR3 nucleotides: TGTGCCAGCAGGCCGACAGCAGGATTTAATGAAAAACTGTTTTTT.

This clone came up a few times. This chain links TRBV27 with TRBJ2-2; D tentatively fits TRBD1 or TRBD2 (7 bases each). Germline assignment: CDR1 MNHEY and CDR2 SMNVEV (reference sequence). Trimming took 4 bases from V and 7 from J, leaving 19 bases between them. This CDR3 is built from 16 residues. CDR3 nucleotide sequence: TGTGCCAGCAGTTCAAACAGGGGCGCGGGGGTCGGGGAGCTGTTTTTT. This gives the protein CASSSNRGAGVGELFF.

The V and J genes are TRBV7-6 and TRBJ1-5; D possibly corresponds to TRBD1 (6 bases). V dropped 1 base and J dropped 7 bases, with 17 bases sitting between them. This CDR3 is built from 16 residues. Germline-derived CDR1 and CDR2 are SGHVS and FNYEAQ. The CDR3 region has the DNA TGTGCCAGCAGCTTAGAGGTGGAGGGAAGGGGGCAGCCCCAGCATTTT. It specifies CASSLEVEGRGQPQHF.

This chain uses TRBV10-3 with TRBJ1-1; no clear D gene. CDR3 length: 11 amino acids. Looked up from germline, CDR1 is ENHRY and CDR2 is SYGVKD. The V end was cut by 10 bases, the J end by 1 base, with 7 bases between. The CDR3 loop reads CATQENTEAFF. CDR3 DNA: TGTGCCACCCAGGAGAACACTGAAGCTTTCTTT.

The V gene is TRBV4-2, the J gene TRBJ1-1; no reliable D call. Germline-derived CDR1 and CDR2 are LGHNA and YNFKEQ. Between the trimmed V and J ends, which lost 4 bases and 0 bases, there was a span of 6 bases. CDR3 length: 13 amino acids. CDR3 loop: CASSPSLNTEAFF. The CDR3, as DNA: TGTGCCAGCAGCCCTTCTCTGAACACTGAAGCTTTCTTT.

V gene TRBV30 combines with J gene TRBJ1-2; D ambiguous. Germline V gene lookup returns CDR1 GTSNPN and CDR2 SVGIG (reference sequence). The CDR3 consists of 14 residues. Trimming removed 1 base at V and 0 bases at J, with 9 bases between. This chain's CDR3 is CAWSAHTANYGYTF. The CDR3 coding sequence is TGTGCCTGGAGTGCCCACACAGCTAACTATGGCTACACCTTC.

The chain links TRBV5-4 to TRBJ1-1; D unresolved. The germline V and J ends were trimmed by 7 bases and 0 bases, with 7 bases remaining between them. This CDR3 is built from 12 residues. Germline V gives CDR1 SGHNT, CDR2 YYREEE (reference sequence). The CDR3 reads CASRDLNTEAFF. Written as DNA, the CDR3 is TGTGCCAGCCGTGACCTGAACACTGAAGCTTTCTTT.

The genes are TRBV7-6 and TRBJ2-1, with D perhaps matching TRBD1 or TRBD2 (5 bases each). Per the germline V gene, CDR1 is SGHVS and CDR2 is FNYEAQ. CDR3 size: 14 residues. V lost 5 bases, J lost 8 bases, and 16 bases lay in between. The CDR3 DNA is TGTGCCAGCAGCCCTCGGGGCTTAGCCCATGAGCAGTTCTTC. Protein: CASSPRGLAHEQFF. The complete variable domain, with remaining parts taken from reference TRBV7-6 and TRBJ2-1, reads GAGVSQSPRYKVTKRGQDVALRCDPISGHVSLYWYRQALGQGPEFLTYFNYEAQQDKSGLPNDRFSAERPEGSISTLTIQRTEQRDSAMYRCASSPRGLAHEQFFGPGTRLTVL.

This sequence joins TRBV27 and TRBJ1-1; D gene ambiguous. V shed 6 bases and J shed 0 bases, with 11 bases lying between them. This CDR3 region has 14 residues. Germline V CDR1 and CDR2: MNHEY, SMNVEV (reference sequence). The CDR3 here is CASRAGPMNTEAFF. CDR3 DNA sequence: TGTGCCAGCAGGGCCGGGCCCATGAACACTGAAGCTTTCTTT.

This chain's CDR3 is CASSSATGEETQYF. In nucleotides, the CDR3 is TGTGCCAGCAGCTCGGCCACAGGAGAAGAGACCCAGTACTTC. V gene TRBV5-6 combines with J gene TRBJ2-5; weak D call: TRBD1 (5 bases). Germline CDR1 SGHDT, CDR2 YYEEEE. The length of the CDR3 is 14 residues. Between the trimmed V and J ends, which lost 3 bases and 3 bases, there was a span of 12 bases.